These 17 T cell receptor beta chains share one sample of origin, sequenced in a study of cytomegalovirus exposure and HLA in healthy donors. The data were produced by immunoSEQ multiplex PCR, yet TCRdb's version contains in-frame clones alone and is incomplete. The sample carries more than 80,000 clones, about 96% recorded once. The sample was PBMCs. These receptors all come from a woman younger than 30 in good health and CMV-seronegative.

The chain uses TRBV19 and TRBJ1-5; tentative D call: TRBD1 (5 bases). The CDR3 length is 14 residues. The ends were cut back, 5 bases at V and 7 bases at J, with 15 bases in the middle. Germline-derived CDR1 and CDR2 are LNHDA and SQIVND (reference sequence). In DNA form, the CDR3 reads TGTGCCAGTAGTTTCCAAGACAGCGGGCAGCCCCAGCATTTT. Translation gives CASSFQDSGQPQHF.

The chain recombines TRBV28 with TRBJ2-7, with 7 bases that match TRBD1. CDR3 length: 14 amino acids. The V gene's germline CDR1 is MDHEN and CDR2 SYDVKM. The V and J ends lost 7 bases and 5 bases, in that order; junction bases with no gene match: 11. The CDR3 protein is CASKLQGVVDEQYF. For the CDR3, the DNA is TGTGCCAGCAAGCTCCAGGGGGTGGTGGACGAGCAGTACTTC. Full variable domain (missing parts from reference TRBV28 and TRBJ2-7): DVKVTQSSRYLVKRTGEKVFLECVQDMDHENMFWYRQDPGLGLRLIYFSYDVKMKEKGDIPEGYSVSREKKERFSLILESASTNQTSMYLCASKLQGVVDEQYFGPGTRLTVT.

The chain links TRBV10-2 to TRBJ2-3; the match to TRBD2 covers 10 bases. The CDR3 covers 16 residues. Germline V gene lookup returns CDR1 WSHSY and CDR2 SAAADI. V lost 0 bases to trimming and J lost 10 bases; unmatched junction nucleotides: 10. The CDR3 nucleotides are TGCGCCAGCAGTGAGTCTTACGAGCGGGAGGGCCTTCCGCAGTATTTT. Its translation is CASSESYEREGLPQYF.

This clone is a singleton in its sample. This chain joins TRBV5-4 and TRBJ2-2; tentative D call: TRBD2 (6 bases). The V end lost 4 bases, the J end lost 5 bases, and 12 bases lay between the germline ends. Per the germline V gene, CDR1 is SGHNT and CDR2 is YYREEE (reference sequence). This CDR3 has 14 amino acids. CDR3 region: CASSLNLATGELFF. The DNA for the CDR3 is TGTGCCAGCAGCCTAAATCTAGCGACCGGGGAGCTGTTTTTT.

The chain uses TRBV30 and TRBJ2-7, with a possible D match to TRBD1 (5 bases). Deletions cut 0 bases from V and 6 bases from J, with 9 bases between. This CDR3 spans 12 amino acids. Germline-derived CDR1 and CDR2 are GTSNPN and SVGIG (reference sequence). CDR3 bases: TGTGCCTGGAGTGTCCAGGGTGTCGAGCAGTACTTC. Its protein product is CAWSVQGVEQYF.

V is TRBV30 and J is TRBJ2-1, with a tentative D call TRBD2 (5 bases). CDR1 and CDR2 (germline): GTSNPN, SVGIG (reference sequence). The ends were cut back, 5 bases at V and 3 bases at J, with 11 bases in the middle. The CDR3 loop spans 13 amino acids. CDR3 DNA: TGTGCCTGGGATCGGGGTTTCTACAATGAGCAGTTCTTC. This gives the protein CAWDRGFYNEQFF.

The chain uses TRBV27 and TRBJ2-7; D is undetermined. Deletions cut 7 bases from V and 1 base from J, with 11 bases between. Germline V gives CDR1 MNHEY, CDR2 SMNVEV (reference sequence). There are 13 residues in the CDR3. For the CDR3, the DNA is TGTGCCAGCAAGCCACCTCGGTCCTACGAGCAGTACTTC. The encoded protein is CASKPPRSYEQYF.

This chain uses TRBV30 with TRBJ1-1; TRBD1 matches 10 bases. Germline trimming cut 2 bases from V and 1 base from J; bases unmatched to any gene: 7. CDR1 and CDR2 from the germline V gene are GTSNPN and SVGIG (reference sequence). The CDR3 is 16 amino acids. CDR3 residues: CAWSFLGQGRNTEAFF. For the CDR3, the DNA is TGTGCCTGGAGTTTTCTGGGACAGGGGAGGAACACTGAAGCTTTCTTT.

This chain connects TRBV25-1 to TRBJ1-1; no definite D call. V gave up 4 bases and J gave up 11 bases, with 14 bases separating them. This CDR3 region has 12 residues. The V gene's germline CDR1 is MGHDK and CDR2 SYGVNS. CDR3 sequence: CASSAPGIGAFF. The CDR3 DNA reads as TGTGCCAGCAGTGCTCCCGGGATTGGGGCTTTCTTT.

V is TRBV19 and J is TRBJ1-2, with D maybe TRBD1 (6 bases). With 5 bases removed from V and 8 bases from J, the gap between germline ends came to 12 bases. CDR1 is LNHDA, CDR2 SQIVND, per germline (reference sequence). The CDR3 loop spans 12 amino acids. CDR3 coding DNA: TGTGCCAGTAGTGGGCAGGGGTGGGGCTACACCTTC. It yields the protein CASSGQGWGYTF.

The V call is TRBV30, the J call TRBJ1-1, with 11 bases aligning to TRBD1. Germline V gene lookup returns CDR1 GTSNPN and CDR2 SVGIG (reference sequence). V shed 7 bases, J shed 11 bases, and the junction held 9 bases outside the gene matches. This CDR3 is built from 12 residues. The CDR3 sequence: CALAGQGVEAFF. In DNA, the CDR3 is TGTGCCTTGGCGGGACAGGGGGTGGAGGCTTTCTTT.

This chain joins TRBV19 and TRBJ1-4; TRBD1 agrees at 8 bases. The CDR3 totals 16 residues. Germline V CDR1 and CDR2: LNHDA, SQIVND (reference sequence). V gave up 4 bases and J gave up 6 bases; unmatched junction bases: 10. The chain's CDR3 is CASSSLGTGKDEKLFF. The CDR3 nucleotides are TGTGCCAGTAGTAGCCTCGGGACAGGCAAGGATGAAAAACTGTTTTTT.

The rearrangement uses TRBV4-1 and TRBJ2-7, with D unresolved. From germline, CDR1 is MGHRA and CDR2 YSYEKL. The ends were cut back, 0 bases at V and 4 bases at J, with 7 bases in the middle. The CDR3 has 13 amino acids. CDR3 nucleotides: TGCGCCAGCAGCCAAGAATACGGTTACGAGCAGTACTTC. Residues: CASSQEYGYEQYF.

The chain recombines TRBV19 with TRBJ2-1; 7 nucleotides align to TRBD2. The CDR3 sequence is 13 residues long. CDR1 and CDR2 (germline): LNHDA, SQIVND (reference sequence). The J segment lost 10 bases and the V segment lost 7 bases, leaving 10 bases of the junction unmatched. In DNA, the CDR3 is TGTGCCAGTACCTTTGCGGGGGTTTTCGAGCAGTTCTTC. Its protein product is CASTFAGVFEQFF.

V usage is TRBV27 and J usage is TRBJ1-5; possible D gene TRBD1, 6 bases. The CDR3 covers 15 residues. The V gene lost 0 bases and the J gene lost 3 bases, with 9 bases spanning the gap. In germline, CDR1 is MNHEY, CDR2 SMNVEV (reference sequence). This chain's CDR3 is CASSLSDRLNQPQHF. The DNA for the CDR3 is TGTGCCAGCAGTTTATCCGACAGGCTCAATCAGCCCCAGCATTTT.

The V gene is TRBV5-4, the J gene TRBJ2-3; no reliable D call. The CDR3 totals 13 residues. V dropped 3 bases and J dropped 2 bases, with 7 bases sitting between them. CDR1 and CDR2 (germline): SGHNT, YYREEE (reference sequence). CDR3 sequence: CASSSGNTDTQYF. In DNA form, the CDR3 reads TGTGCCAGCAGCTCAGGTAACACAGATACGCAGTATTTT.

The V and J genes are TRBV18 and TRBJ1-1, with 9 bases aligning to TRBD1. Germline loops: CDR1 KGHSH, CDR2 LQKENI. V shed 2 bases and J 6 bases; nucleotides not matched to a gene: 10. The CDR3 spans 16 residues. CDR3 in DNA: TGTGCCAGCTCACCAACAAGTCCCGGGACAGGGTCTGAAGCTTTCTTT. Protein sequence: CASSPTSPGTGSEAFF.